This entry describes one T cell receptor beta chain. The CDR3 extends over 11 amino acids. Per germline, CDR1 MNHEY and CDR2 SVGAGI. V was pared by 8 bases and J by 10 bases, with 12 bases between. The authors' processing: Reference gene primers were amplified, and this amplification served to estimate nucleated cell counts. Libraries were prepared by immunoSEQ multiplex PCR; TCRdb keeps only in-frame clonotypes and omits some of them. That table gives V, J and clone size, and the DNA gave D and trimming. Among approximately 41,000 clones listed, about four fifths were seen once. The sample belongs to a study of blood T cell repertoires in COVID-19. Study context: T cells, B-cell-depleted T cells, or PBMCs supplied cDNA or gDNA.

This receptor was taken from a woman aged 80 or over with acute or convalescent COVID-19. The chain combines TRBV6-5 with TRBJ2-1; D might be TRBD2 (6 bases). Sequenced input: peripheral blood. Here the CDR3 reads CASSPGSEQFF. CDR3 DNA sequence: TGTGCCAGCTCCCCCGGGAGCGAGCAGTTCTTC.